This T cell receptor beta chain was obtained from a study of blood T cell repertoires in COVID-19. This CDR3 comprises 14 residues. Germline assignment: CDR1 LNHDA and CDR2 SQIVND (reference sequence). V was pared by 6 bases and J by 1 base, with 11 bases between. Sequenced by immunoSEQ multiplex PCR; TCRdb stores in-frame clones only, minus some. The sample contains 40,000 to 45,000 clones, 76% of which appear only once. Sequenced: peripheral blood. The rearrangement joins TRBV19 to TRBJ2-3; D uncertain. The sequence was obtained from an elderly man with acute or convalescent COVID-19. The CDR3 is CASRDEQGTDTQYF. CDR3 nucleotides: TGTGCCAGTAGAGATGAGCAGGGCACAGATACGCAGTATTTT.